This TCR beta chain was recorded in a study of PD-1 blockade in classical Hodgkin lymphoma. This clone was seen only a few times. Antigen specificity is unknown. Noted time point: cycle 4 day 1 (C4D1), after five to seven weeks of nivolumab. Brentuximab vedotin exposure varied, and every patient relapsed after autologous stem cell transplantation. Profiled with immunoSEQ multiplex PCR; TCRdb holds only in-frame clones, not every one. The table lists about 27,000 clones, over 60% of them singletons, with 3.5% to 4.5% in the top ten. Study results and caveats: Patients starting nivolumab under 1 year after ASCT were excluded. Relapsed/refractory patients reportedly had lower baseline diversity than newly diagnosed patients. The study found that TCR diversity rose significantly by C4D1 in CD4+ but not CD8+ cells. Repertoire difference causes, possibly disease activity or prior therapy, remain undefined.

Germline CDR1 and CDR2: SGHRS and YFSETQ. CDR3 length: 15 residues. The trim removed 0 bases at V and 1 base at J, leaving 3 bases unmatched. The chain employs TRBV5-1 and TRBJ1-2, with 7 bases fitting TRBD1. The sample in question was peripheral blood mononuclear cells (PBMCs), obtained before the fourth cycle of nivolumab. The clonotype originates from a human donor with classical Hodgkin lymphoma. This chain's CDR3 is CASSLGQGLNYGYTF. In DNA form, the CDR3 reads TGCGCCAGCAGCTTGGGACAGGGTCTTAACTATGGCTACACCTTC.